This T cell receptor (beta chain) was recovered during a study of T cells after yellow fever vaccination. Study results and limitations: Among primary-vaccination clones, most reappeared after the booster, at about 95% for CD4 and around 90% for CD8.

TCRdb passed the 5' RACE reads through MiXCR, listing each CDR3 protein once. The sample shows hundreds of thousands of distinct CDR3 sequences, roughly 12% of them seen only once. The germline CDR1 and CDR2 sequences are SGHTA and FQGNSA. This CDR3 has 16 amino acids. The germline V and J ends were trimmed by 5 bases and 5 bases, with 21 bases remaining between them. This clonotype was observed a few times. Antigen: not known. The material was PBMCs, obtained on the day of the yellow fever booster vaccination. The receptor comes from a man younger than 45 who received the YFV17D yellow fever vaccine. The chain has TRBV7-2 and TRBJ2-5; D might be TRBD2 (7 bases). DNA of the CDR3: TGTGCCAGCAGCCCCCAGTTCGGGGGGCGCCGGGAGACCCAGTACTTC. Its translation is CASSPQFGGRRETQYF. The whole variable domain, filled in from reference TRBV7-2 and TRBJ2-5, reads GAGVSQSPSNKVTEKGKDVELRCDPISGHTALYWYRQSLGQGLEFLIYFQGNSAPDKSGLPSDRFSAERTGGSVSTLTIQRTQQEDSAVYLCASSPQFGGRRETQYFGPGTRLLVL.